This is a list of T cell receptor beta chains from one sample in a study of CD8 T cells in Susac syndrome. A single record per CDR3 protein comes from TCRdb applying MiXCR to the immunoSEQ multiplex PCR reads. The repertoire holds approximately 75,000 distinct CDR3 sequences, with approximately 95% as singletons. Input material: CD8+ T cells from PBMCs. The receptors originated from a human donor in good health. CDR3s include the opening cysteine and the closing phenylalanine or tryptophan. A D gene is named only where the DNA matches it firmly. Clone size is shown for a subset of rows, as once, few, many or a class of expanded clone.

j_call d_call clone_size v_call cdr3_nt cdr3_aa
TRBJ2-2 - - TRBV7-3 TGTGCCAGCAGCACAAACGGGGCTCGGGAGCTGTTTTTT CASSTNGARELFF
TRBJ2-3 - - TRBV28 TGTGCCAGCAGTTTATACGTAGGCACAGATACGCAGTATTTT CASSLYVGTDTQYF
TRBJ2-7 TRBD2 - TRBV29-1 TGCAGCGTTGACAGGCGGGGGGGCGACGACGAGCAGTACTTC CSVDRRGGDDEQYF
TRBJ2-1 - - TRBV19 TGTGCCAGCTCAGCAGGTAGCTACAATGAGCAGTTCTTC CASSAGSYNEQFF
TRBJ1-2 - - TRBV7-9 TGTGCCAGCAGCTTGGGACACTATGGCTACACCTTC CASSLGHYGYTF
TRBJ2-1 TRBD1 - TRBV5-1 TGCGCCAGCAGCCCAACCGGGACAGGGAACAATGAGCAGTTCTTC CASSPTGTGNNEQFF
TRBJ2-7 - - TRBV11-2 TGTGCCAGCAGCCCTATGGCGGAATACGAGCAGTACTTC CASSPMAEYEQYF
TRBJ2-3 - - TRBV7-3 TGTGCCAGCAGCTTAAGGCTCCGAGATACGCAGTATTTT CASSLRLRDTQYF
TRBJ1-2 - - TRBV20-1 TGCAGTGCTAGAGATATCTCATCCCATGGCTACACCTTC CSARDISSHGYTF
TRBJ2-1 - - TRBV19 TGTGCCAGTAGTGGATTTCAGGGGAGTGAGCAGTTCTTC CASSGFQGSEQFF
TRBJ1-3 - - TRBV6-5 TGTGCCAGCACTCCAGGGGTCGGAAACACCATATATTTT CASTPGVGNTIYF
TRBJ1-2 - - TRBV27 TGTGCCAGCAGTTTAGTAGGGGAAGGATATGGCTACACCTTC CASSLVGEGYGYTF
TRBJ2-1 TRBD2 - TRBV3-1 TGTGCCAGCAGCCCGAGCGGGGGGGCCACCTACAATGAGCAGTTCTTC CASSPSGGATYNEQFF
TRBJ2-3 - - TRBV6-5 TGTGCCAGCAGTACCGGGCCTAGAGATACGCAGTATTTT CASSTGPRDTQYF
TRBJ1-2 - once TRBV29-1 TGCAGCGTTGAAGACGGGGGTGGCGGCTACACCTTC CSVEDGGGGYTF
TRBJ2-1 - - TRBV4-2 TGTGCCAGCAGTCTGGTGAGCTCCTACAATGAGCAGTTCTTC CASSLVSSYNEQFF
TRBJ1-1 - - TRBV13 TGTGCCAGCAGCTTAGGCCGGGGGACCCGGGAAGCTTTCTTT CASSLGRGTREAFF
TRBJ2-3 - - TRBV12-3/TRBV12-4 TGTGCCAGCAGTCCCTTGACTGCACAGGATACGCAGTATTTT CASSPLTAQDTQYF
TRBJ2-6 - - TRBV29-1 TGCAGCGTTGTGGGGGCGCTCGGGGCCAACGTCCTGACTTTC CSVVGALGANVLTF
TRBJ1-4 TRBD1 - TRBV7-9 TGTGCCAGCAGCCACGGGACAGGGGATGGAAGTGAAAAACTGTTTTTT CASSHGTGDGSEKLFF
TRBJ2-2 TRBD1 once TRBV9 TGTGCCAGCAGGGACAGGGGAAACACCGGGGAGCTGTTTTTT CASRDRGNTGELFF
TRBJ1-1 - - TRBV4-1 TGCGCCAGCAGCCAAGAAGGGCCGAACACTGAAGCTTTCTTT CASSQEGPNTEAFF
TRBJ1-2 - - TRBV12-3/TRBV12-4 TGTGCCAGCACCACGGGGGGGGACCCAAACTATGGCTACACCTTC CASTTGGDPNYGYTF
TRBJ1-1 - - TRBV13 TGTGCCAGCAGCCGGGGGGGTAGGATTGAAGCTTTCTTT CASSRGGRIEAFF
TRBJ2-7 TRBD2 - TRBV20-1 TGCAGTGCTGGGGGACTACCAGGGGAGCAGTACTTC CSAGGLPGEQYF
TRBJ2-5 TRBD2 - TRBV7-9 TGTGCCAGCAGCGTAGCGGGGGTTCAAGAGACCCAGTACTTC CASSVAGVQETQYF
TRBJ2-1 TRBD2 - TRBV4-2 TGTGCCAGCAGCCAAGCGGCCAGCGGGGGGGCCGATGAGCAGTTCTTC CASSQAASGGADEQFF
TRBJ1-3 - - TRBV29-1 TGCAGCGTCCCCGATCGGATGAGTAACACCATATATTTT CSVPDRMSNTIYF
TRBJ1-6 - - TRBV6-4 TGTGCCAGCAGTGCGGATGATAATTCACCCCTCCACTTT CASSADDNSPLHF
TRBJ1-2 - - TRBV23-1 TGCGCCCGTACAGTTTATGGCTACACCTTC CARTVYGYTF
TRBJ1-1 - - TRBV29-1 TGCAGCGCCTCTGGGGCAGGGTCGAACACTGAAGCTTTCTTT CSASGAGSNTEAFF
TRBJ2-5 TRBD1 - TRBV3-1 TGTGCCAGCAGCCACGACAGGGCCTCTTCCGAGACCCAGTACTTC CASSHDRASSETQYF
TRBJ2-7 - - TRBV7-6 TGTGCCAGCAGCTTAAGTGGCGGAGTATCCTACGAGCAGTACTTC CASSLSGGVSYEQYF
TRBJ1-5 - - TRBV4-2 TGTGCCAGCAGCTCCGGAGGAGGGGTTAACAATCAGCCCCAGCATTTT CASSSGGGVNNQPQHF
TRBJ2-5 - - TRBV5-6 TGTGCCAGCAGCCACGGGCGGGAGACCCAGTACTTC CASSHGRETQYF
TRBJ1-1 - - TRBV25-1 TGTGCCAGCAGTCAGGGTCGCCTAGCCATGGCTTTCTTT CASSQGRLAMAFF
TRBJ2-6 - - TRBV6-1 TGTGCCAGCAGTGTCGACATCTCTGGGGCCAACGTCCTGACTTTC CASSVDISGANVLTF
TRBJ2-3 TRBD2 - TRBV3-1 TGTGCCAGCAGCCCGCTTATGAGCGGGGACACAGATACGCAGTATTTT CASSPLMSGDTDTQYF
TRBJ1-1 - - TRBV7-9 TGTGCCAGCAGCTTAGACCCTAAGGGGTCTTTGAACACTGAAGCTTTCTTT CASSLDPKGSLNTEAFF
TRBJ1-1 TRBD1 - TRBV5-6 TGTGCCAGCATCATACAGGGGTTCACTGAAGCTTTCTTT CASIIQGFTEAFF
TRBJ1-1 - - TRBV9 TGTGCCAGCAGCCTCATGCCGGGGGGTACTGAAGCTTTCTTT CASSLMPGGTEAFF
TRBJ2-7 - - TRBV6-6 TGTGCCAGCAGCCCGTCGACAGCCTACGAGCAGTACTTC CASSPSTAYEQYF
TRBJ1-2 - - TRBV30 TGTGCCTGGAGGTCCTACTATGGCTACACCTTC CAWRSYYGYTF
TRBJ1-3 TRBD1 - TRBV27 TGTGCCTTTCCGAGAGGGGGCGTGAGTGGAAACACCATATATTTT CAFPRGGVSGNTIYF
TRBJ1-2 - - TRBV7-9 TGTGCCAGCAGTGATATTAACTATGGCTACACCTTC CASSDINYGYTF
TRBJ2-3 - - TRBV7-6 TGTGCCAGCAGCCTCGGCAAGCTAGATACGCAGTATTTT CASSLGKLDTQYF
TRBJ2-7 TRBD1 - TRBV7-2 TGTGCCAGCAGCTCCGGGACAGGGAATCGCGGCGAGCAGTACTTC CASSSGTGNRGEQYF
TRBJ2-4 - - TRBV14 TGTGCCACTTCGGAGGGGAACATTCAGTACTTC CATSEGNIQYF
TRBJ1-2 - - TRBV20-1 TGCAGTGCTAGAGATGGGGGACCGAGGATCTATGGCTACACCTTC CSARDGGPRIYGYTF
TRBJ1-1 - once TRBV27 TGTGCCAGCAGTTTATCCGGAGCGACTGAAGCTTTCTTT CASSLSGATEAFF